The T cell receptor beta chain under discussion was sequenced for a study of blood T cell repertoires in COVID-19. About the study: COVID-19 samples from acute and convalescent phases originated in the United States, Italy and Spain.

The repertoire was sequenced with immunoSEQ multiplex PCR; TCRdb's copy has only in-frame clones and lacks some. This table holds a few hundred thousand clones, about 86% found once. The germline V gene has CDR1 SGHRS and CDR2 YFSETQ. This CDR3 is 14 amino acids long. V was clipped by 4 bases and J by 5 bases, with 16 bases between them. The chain links TRBV5-1 to TRBJ2-7, with TRBD1 as a possible D gene (6 bases). Material: peripheral blood. This clonotype was obtained from a woman between 45 and 60 years old with acute or convalescent COVID-19. The CDR3 DNA reads TGCGCCAGCAGCAGCGACAGGAAAGGCAACGAGCAGTACTTC. Translation: CASSSDRKGNEQYF.